This T cell receptor beta chain was identified during a study of T cells in tuberculosis (dated by TCRdb to the late 2010s). Describing the broader study: To characterize T cells specific for the mycobacterial lipid antigen glucose monomycolate (GMM), the study used CD1B tetramers together with high-throughput TCR immunosequencing. Results the study describes overall, beyond this receptor: T cells binding the CD1B-GMM tetramer with low affinity may have been missed by the stringent sort gate.

Including the terminal cysteine and phenylalanine, the CDR3 comprises 16 residues. Just CDR3 DNA is preserved here, 48 bases in frame from base 1. Trimmed from V: 5 bases; trimmed from J: 2 bases; junction bases lacking a gene match: 4. The germline V gene specifies SNHLY as CDR1 and FYNNEI as CDR2. Remarks on this clone: Qualities for individual bases were not recorded, and no much larger clone is one base off.

Because TCR-alpha and TCR-beta chains were sequenced unpaired, no information on chain pairing was available. TCR libraries were generated with the immunoSEQ multiplex PCR assay, using TCR-beta and/or TCR-alpha/delta assays for each sample. The Illumina high-throughput platform was used to sequence the amplified TCR libraries. The authors' pipeline ran thus. Clustering and dimensionality reduction relied on pairwise TCRdist distances among GMM-specific receptors from T cells that were either sorted ex vivo or expanded in vitro. Sequence motifs, defined by gene usage and CDR3 content, were tested for enrichment in tetramer-positive compared with tetramer-negative populations. Drawn from immuneACCESS, this table holds only the in-frame rearrangements with V and J called that TCRdb kept. Clones are partly lost; checked studies trace under half to an unresolved V gene and leave the rest unexplained. V, J and clone size are those of that table, while D and trimming were read from the DNA. The sample records approximately 100,000 clones, around 90% of which are singletons. The ten largest account for under 2.5% of the sample.

PBMC were thawed, rested overnight, stained with a GMM-loaded CD1B tetramer, a Live/Dead dye and anti-CD3, and then sorted on a FACS Aria II. C32 glucose monomycolate purified from Rhodococcus equi was loaded onto CD1B tetramers. Before cryopreservation, the PBMC used for tetramer sorting had been depleted of CD14-expressing monocytes for a separate study. From each donor, about 100,000 tetramer-negative cells were sorted and analyzed together with the tetramer-positive cells. GMM-loaded CD1B tetramers were used to sort antigen-specific T cells from four healthy South African adults. The chain is assembled from TRBV2 and TRBJ2-1, with 12 central nucleotides matching TRBD2. This TCR derives from an adult woman with latent tuberculosis. Sequencing was carried out using CD1b-GMM tetramer-negative cells sorted from PBMCs. This specimen's cell subset or site label, interpreted: T cells not binding CD1B-GMM tetramer, sorted from same donor. The CDR3 sequence is CASSRLAGEAYNEQFF. The base sequence is TGTGCCAGCAGTCGACTAGCGGGGGAGGCCTACAATGAGCAGTTCTTC. The reference TRBV2 and TRBJ2-1 proteins fill in what lies around the CDR3, so the full variable domain reads EPEVTQTPSHQVTQMGQEVILRCVPISNHLYFYWYRQILGQKVEFLVSFYNNEISEKSEIFDDQFSVERPDGSNFTLKIRSTKLEDSAMYFCASSRLAGEAYNEQFFGPGTRLTVL.